This T cell receptor beta chain was captured by sequencing in a study of shared clonotypes between healthy human individuals. The CDR3 has 15 residues. V shed 3 bases and J 9 bases; nucleotides not matched to a gene: 7. In germline, CDR1 is MNHNS, CDR2 SASEGT. CD8 memory was a combination that joined CD45RO+ cells with CCR7-negative CD45RA+ TemRA cells. The authors' processing: Without quality scores, immunoSEQ junctional reads could not be filtered like full-length reads. The method was immunoSEQ multiplex PCR; TCRdb's version includes in-frame clones alone and lacks a portion of them. V and J calls and clone size are given by that table; D and trimming were obtained from the DNA. The table lists approximately 110,000 clones, about 66% of them singletons. This clone was observed a handful of times.

The rearrangement links TRBV6-1 to TRBJ2-1; 11 bases line up with TRBD2. The TCR originated in a woman aged 30 to 39 in good health. Sequencing was performed on memory CD8+ T cells sorted from blood. As for subset: CD45RO+ cells pooled with CCR7-negative TemRA cells. The CDR3 loop is CASSDASGRPSEQFF. CDR3 DNA: TGTGCCAGCAGTGATGCTAGCGGGAGGCCTAGTGAGCAGTTCTTC.